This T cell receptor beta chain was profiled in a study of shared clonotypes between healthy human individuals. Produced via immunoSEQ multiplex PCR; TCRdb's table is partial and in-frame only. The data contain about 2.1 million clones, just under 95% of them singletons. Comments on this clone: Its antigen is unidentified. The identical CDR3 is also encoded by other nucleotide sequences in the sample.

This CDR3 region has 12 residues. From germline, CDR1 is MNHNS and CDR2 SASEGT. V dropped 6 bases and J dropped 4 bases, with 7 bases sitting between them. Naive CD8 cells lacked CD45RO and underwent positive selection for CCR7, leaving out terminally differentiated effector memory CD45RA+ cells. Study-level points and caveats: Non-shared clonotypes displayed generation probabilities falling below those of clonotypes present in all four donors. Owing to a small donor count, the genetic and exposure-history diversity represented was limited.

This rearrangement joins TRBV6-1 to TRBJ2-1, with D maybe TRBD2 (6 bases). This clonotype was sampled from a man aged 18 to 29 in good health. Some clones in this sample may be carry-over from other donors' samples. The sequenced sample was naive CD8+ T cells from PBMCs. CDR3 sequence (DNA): TGTGCCAGCAGCGGAGGGTACAATGAGCAGTTCTTC. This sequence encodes CASSGGYNEQFF.